This T cell receptor beta chain is drawn from a study of metastatic and nonmetastatic thyroid tumors. Study-level background: Repertoire comparison spanned blood and tumor or nodule tissue of malignant and benign thyroid patients. Regarding the study as a whole: The reported finding was significantly higher TCR beta diversity in malignant thyroid tumors relative to benign nodules, in blood and tumor.

Comments on this clone: The antigen is unknown.

Authors' methods: Using the CDR3 differences seen across clinicopathological groups, the authors built a distant-metastasis classifier for papillary thyroid cancer, which was meant to discriminate distant-metastatic patients. TCRdb re-called the PCR reads through MiXCR. TCRdb assigned the V and J calls; the authors' analysis was not used. The sample carries some 55,000 clones, 25% to 35% recorded once. Between the trimmed V and J ends, which lost 0 bases and 4 bases, there was a span of 17 bases. CDR1 is GTSNPN and CDR2 is SVGIG in the germline V gene (reference sequence). The CDR3 has 16 residues. Patients had received no treatment of any kind before thyroid surgery.

Material for sequencing was blood. This sequence originates from a female donor with papillary thyroid cancer or a benign thyroid nodule (not recorded which). Some clones in this sample may be carry-over from other donors' samples. The V and J genes are TRBV30 and TRBJ2-3, with a tentative D call TRBD2 (6 bases). The CDR3 DNA reads as TGTGCCTGGAGTGTACGGGGGAAGGGGAATTCAGATACGCAGTATTTT. It specifies CAWSVRGKGNSDTQYF.